What follows are 12 T cell receptor beta chains derived from one specimen sequenced in a study of graft-versus-host responses after intestinal transplantation. Their cognate antigens are unknown. The table came from immunoSEQ multiplex PCR; TCRdb's copy has only in-frame clones and leaves some out. The sample contains some 100,000 clones, approximately 95% of which appear only once. The input for sequencing was unstimulated CD8+ T cells sorted from spleen or lymph node cells, taken before transplant. The receptors were gathered from a human donor who was the organ donor for an intestinal transplant.

V is TRBV6-5 and J is TRBJ2-4; possibly TRBD2 for D (6 bases). The germline V and J ends were trimmed by 1 base and 13 bases, with 14 bases remaining between them. The germline V gene encodes CDR1 MNHEY and CDR2 SVGAGI. The length of the CDR3 is 13 residues. CDR3 amino acids: CASSYWGEPEQYF. CDR3 sequence (DNA): TGTGCCAGCAGTTACTGGGGGGAGCCCGAACAGTACTTC.

The chain carries TRBV30 and TRBJ2-7; unclear D gene. There are 11 residues in the CDR3. Trimming removed 0 bases at V and 3 bases at J, with 3 bases between. Per germline, CDR1 GTSNPN and CDR2 SVGIG (reference sequence). The CDR3 DNA is TGTGCCTGGAGTGTTCTCTACGAGCAGTACTTC. This gives the protein CAWSVLYEQYF.

The V and J genes are TRBV2 and TRBJ2-5; the match to TRBD2 covers 11 bases. CDR3 length: 17 amino acids. Unmatched junction bases numbered 13, after V lost 5 bases and J lost 5 bases. CDR1 SNHLY and CDR2 FYNNEI come from the germline V gene. Here the CDR3 DNA reads TGTGCCAGCAGTTCCACCCCCGAACTAGCGGGGGTGGAGACCCAGTACTTC. Residues: CASSSTPELAGVETQYF. Complete variable domain (other parts from reference TRBV2 and TRBJ2-5): EPEVTQTPSHQVTQMGQEVILRCVPISNHLYFYWYRQILGQKVEFLVSFYNNEISEKSEIFDDQFSVERPDGSNFTLKIRSTKLEDSAMYFCASSSTPELAGVETQYFGPGTRLLVL.

This chain uses TRBV7-9 with TRBJ2-1; D call uncertain. Germline V gene lookup returns CDR1 SEHNR and CDR2 FQNEAQ (reference sequence). The CDR3 contains 13 residues. The V end lost 1 base, the J end lost 7 bases, and 8 bases lay between the germline ends. CDR3 loop: CASSLEFGNEQFF. The CDR3 DNA follows: TGTGCCAGCAGCTTAGAATTCGGGAATGAGCAGTTCTTC.

This chain links TRBV6-1 with TRBJ2-7, with no clear D. V lost 7 bases, J lost 1 base, and 14 bases lay in between. CDR1 is MNHNS and CDR2 is SASEGT in the germline V gene. The CDR3 sequence is 14 residues long. Written as DNA, the CDR3 is TGTGCCAGCACCCTGACGAGGTCATCCTACGAGCAGTACTTC. Amino acids: CASTLTRSSYEQYF.

Points on this clone: Other DNA sequences in the same sample also yield this CDR3. The chain joins TRBV19 to TRBJ2-7; tentative D call: TRBD2 (6 bases). The CDR3 is 16 residues long. The germline V and J ends were trimmed by 6 bases and 2 bases, with 20 bases remaining between them. Germline CDR1 is LNHDA and CDR2 is SQIVND (reference sequence). The CDR3, as DNA: TGTGCCAGTAGCCCGGACCCACGGAGGGTCCCCTACGAGCAGTACTTC. Translation: CASSPDPRRVPYEQYF. Drawing the rest from reference TRBV19 and TRBJ2-7, the complete variable domain is DGGITQSPKYLFRKEGQNVTLSCEQNLNHDAMYWYRQDPGQGLRLIYYSQIVNDFQKGDIAEGYSVSREKKESFPLTVTSAQKNPTAFYLCASSPDPRRVPYEQYFGPGTRLTVT.

This chain links TRBV19 with TRBJ2-7, with 9 bases matching TRBD2. V lost 5 bases, J lost 2 bases, and 7 bases stayed unmatched. Germline V gene data show CDR1 as LNHDA and CDR2 as SQIVND (reference sequence). This CDR3 region has 15 residues. In DNA, the CDR3 is TGTGCCAGTAGTTTGCTAGCGGGGCCACCCTACGAGCAGTACTTC. Its protein is CASSLLAGPPYEQYF.

The chain has TRBV2 and TRBJ1-5, with D perhaps matching TRBD1 (6 bases). The V gene's germline CDR1 is SNHLY and CDR2 FYNNEI. The CDR3 contains 18 residues. The V end lost 6 bases, the J end lost 2 bases, and 23 bases lay between the germline ends. The chain's CDR3 is CASRATEGGALRNQPQHF. The CDR3 DNA is TGTGCCAGCAGAGCCACAGAGGGGGGGGCCTTACGCAATCAGCCCCAGCATTTT.

This clone is a singleton in its sample. The chain uses TRBV19 and TRBJ2-7, with 11 bases aligning to TRBD2. Germline V lookup: CDR1 LNHDA, CDR2 SQIVND (reference sequence). V shed 2 bases and J 3 bases; nucleotides not matched to a gene: 15. The CDR3 runs to 19 residues. As DNA, the CDR3 is TGTGCCAGTAGTATAAAGGGGGCGTGGCTAGCGGGAGGCGACTACGAGCAGTACTTC. It translates to CASSIKGAWLAGGDYEQYF. Looking up the rest from reference TRBV19 and TRBJ2-7 gives the full variable domain: DGGITQSPKYLFRKEGQNVTLSCEQNLNHDAMYWYRQDPGQGLRLIYYSQIVNDFQKGDIAEGYSVSREKKESFPLTVTSAQKNPTAFYLCASSIKGAWLAGGDYEQYFGPGTRLTVT.

The chain recombines TRBV1 with TRBJ1-5; the table's D call of TRBD1 was not tested on the DNA. TRBV1 is reported as a pseudogene. This CDR3 comprises 18 residues. CDR3 bases: TGCACCAGCAGCCAGATAAGGACATTAAGACACGACAATCAGCCCCAGCATTTT. Its protein is CTSSQIRTLRHDNQPQHF.

The count of this clone is one. This sequence joins TRBV5-1 and TRBJ2-7; 8 positions match TRBD2. The CDR3 is made up of 17 amino acids. The V gene's germline CDR1 is SGHRS and CDR2 YFSETQ. V lost 4 bases, J lost 2 bases, and 14 bases stayed unmatched. The CDR3: CASSPRDGGAVPYEQYF. The CDR3 DNA sequence: TGCGCCAGCAGCCCCCGGGACGGGGGGGCCGTCCCCTACGAGCAGTACTTC.

This chain joins TRBV5-5 and TRBJ2-7; a weak D match, TRBD1 (5 bases). CDR3 length: 12 residues. The V end was cut by 6 bases, the J end by 1 base, with 8 bases between. Germline V gene sequence: CDR1 SGHKS, CDR2 YYEKEE (reference sequence). CDR3 sequence: CASTKGSYEQYF. In DNA form, the CDR3 reads TGTGCCAGCACGAAGGGGTCCTACGAGCAGTACTTC.